The source of this TCR beta chain is a study of blood T cell repertoires in COVID-19. Per germline, CDR1 MNHEY and CDR2 SVGAGI. V lost 7 bases and J lost 1; bases outside the gene matches: 4. The CDR3 spans 15 residues. Clones were sequenced by immunoSEQ multiplex PCR, and TCRdb holds only the in-frame ones, with some missing. The table lists some 310,000 clones, under 90% of them singletons, with roughly a tenth in the top ten. This clone showed up just once. The chain couples TRBV6-5 to TRBJ2-1, with 10 bases aligning to TRBD2. Sequencing input: PBMCs or T cells enriched from blood (not recorded which). This TCR was sampled from a woman in her twenties or thirties who had recovered from COVID-19. The CDR3 protein is CASIPLAGSYNEQFF. The CDR3 region has the DNA TGTGCCAGCATCCCACTAGCGGGGTCCTACAATGAGCAGTTCTTC.